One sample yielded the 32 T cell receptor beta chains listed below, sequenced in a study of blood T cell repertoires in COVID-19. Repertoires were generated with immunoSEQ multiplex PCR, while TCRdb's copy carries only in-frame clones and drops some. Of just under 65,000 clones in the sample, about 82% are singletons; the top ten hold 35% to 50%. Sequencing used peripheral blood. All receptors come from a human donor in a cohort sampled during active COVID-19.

CDR3 sequence reads: CASSVRGRTGELFF. CDR3 bases: TGTGCCAGCAGCGTTAGGGGGCGGACCGGGGAGCTGTTTTTT. The chain links TRBV27 to TRBJ2-2; 7 bases align to TRBD1. The CDR3 is 14 residues long. V lost 6 bases to trimming and J lost 5 bases; unmatched junction nucleotides: 6. Germline CDR1 reads MNHEY; CDR2 reads SMNVEV (reference sequence).

The CDR3 DNA sequence: TGTGCCAGCAGCCGATCCGGGACAGCCTCTGGCGAGCAGTACTTC. Residues: CASSRSGTASGEQYF. This chain links TRBV7-6 with TRBJ2-7; 7 bases line up with TRBD1. Germline CDR1 SGHVS, CDR2 FNYEAQ. With 5 bases clipped from V and 6 bases from J, the junction kept 13 bases outside the gene matches. This CDR3 has 15 amino acids.

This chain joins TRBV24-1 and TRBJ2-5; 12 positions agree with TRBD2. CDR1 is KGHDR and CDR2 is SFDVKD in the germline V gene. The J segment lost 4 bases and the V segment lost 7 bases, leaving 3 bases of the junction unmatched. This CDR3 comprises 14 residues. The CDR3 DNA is TGTGCCACCAGCCCTAGCGGGGGGGGAGAGACCCAGTACTTC. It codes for CATSPSGGGETQYF.

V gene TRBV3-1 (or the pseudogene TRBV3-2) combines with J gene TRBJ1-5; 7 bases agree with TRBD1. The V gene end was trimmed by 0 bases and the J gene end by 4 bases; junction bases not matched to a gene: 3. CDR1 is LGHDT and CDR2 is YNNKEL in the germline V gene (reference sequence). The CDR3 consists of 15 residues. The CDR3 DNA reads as TGTGCCAGCAGCCAAGACACAGGGGCTAATCAGCCCCAGCATTTT. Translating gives CASSQDTGANQPQHF.

CDR3 DNA sequence: TGTGCCAGCAGCCTTGGACAGGGACAAACCTACGAGCAGTACTTC. Translating gives CASSLGQGQTYEQYF. The chain uses TRBV7-2 and TRBJ2-7; 8 bases are a match to TRBD1. V shed 5 bases and J 2 bases; nucleotides not matched to a gene: 8. Germline CDR1 and CDR2: SGHTA and FQGNSA. This CDR3 region has 15 residues.

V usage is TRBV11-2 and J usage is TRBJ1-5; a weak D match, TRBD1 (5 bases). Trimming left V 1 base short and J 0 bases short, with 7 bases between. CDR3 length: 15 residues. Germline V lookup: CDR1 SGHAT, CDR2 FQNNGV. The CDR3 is CASSLAGNSNQPQHF. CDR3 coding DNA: TGTGCCAGCAGCTTAGCAGGGAATAGCAATCAGCCCCAGCATTTT.

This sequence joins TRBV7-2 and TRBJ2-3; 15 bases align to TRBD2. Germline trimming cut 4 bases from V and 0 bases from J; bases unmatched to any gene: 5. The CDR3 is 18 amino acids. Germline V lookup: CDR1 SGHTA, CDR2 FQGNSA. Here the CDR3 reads CASSSPGLAGGSTDTQYF. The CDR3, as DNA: TGTGCCAGCAGCTCCCCGGGACTAGCGGGGGGAAGCACAGATACGCAGTATTTT. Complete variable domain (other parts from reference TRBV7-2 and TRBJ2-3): GAGVSQSPSNKVTEKGKDVELRCDPISGHTALYWYRQSLGQGLEFLIYFQGNSAPDKSGLPSDRFSAERTGGSVSTLTIQRTQQEDSAVYLCASSSPGLAGGSTDTQYFGPGTRLTVL.

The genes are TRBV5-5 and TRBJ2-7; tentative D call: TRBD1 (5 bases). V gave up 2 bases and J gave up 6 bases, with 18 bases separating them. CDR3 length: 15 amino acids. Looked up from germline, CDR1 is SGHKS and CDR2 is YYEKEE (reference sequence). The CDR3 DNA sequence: TGTGCCAGCAGCTTTACGCAGACAGACTCGGGCGAGCAGTACTTC. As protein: CASSFTQTDSGEQYF.

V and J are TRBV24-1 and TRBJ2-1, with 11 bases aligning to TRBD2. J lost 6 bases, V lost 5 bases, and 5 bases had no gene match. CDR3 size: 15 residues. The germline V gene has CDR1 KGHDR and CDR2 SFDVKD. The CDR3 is CATSGTSGGFNEQFF. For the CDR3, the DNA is TGTGCCACCAGTGGAACTAGCGGGGGCTTCAATGAGCAGTTCTTC.

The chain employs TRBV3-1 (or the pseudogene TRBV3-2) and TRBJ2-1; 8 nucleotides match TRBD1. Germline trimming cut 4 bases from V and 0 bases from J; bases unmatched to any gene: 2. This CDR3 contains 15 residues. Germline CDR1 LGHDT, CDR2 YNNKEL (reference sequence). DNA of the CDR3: TGTGCCAGCAGCCTTACAGGGGGCTCCTACAATGAGCAGTTCTTC. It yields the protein CASSLTGGSYNEQFF.

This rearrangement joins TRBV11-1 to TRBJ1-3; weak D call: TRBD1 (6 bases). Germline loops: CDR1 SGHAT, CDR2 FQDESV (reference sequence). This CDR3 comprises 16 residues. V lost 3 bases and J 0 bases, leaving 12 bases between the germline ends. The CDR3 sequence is CASSFSGQNSGNTIYF. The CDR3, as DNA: TGTGCCAGCAGCTTTTCCGGACAGAACTCTGGAAACACCATATATTTT. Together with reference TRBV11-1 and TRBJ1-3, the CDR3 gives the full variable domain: EAEVAQSPRYKITEKSQAVAFWCDPISGHATLYWYRQILGQGPELLVQFQDESVVDDSQLPKDRFSAERLKGVDSTLKIQPAELGDSAMYLCASSFSGQNSGNTIYFGEGSWLTVV.

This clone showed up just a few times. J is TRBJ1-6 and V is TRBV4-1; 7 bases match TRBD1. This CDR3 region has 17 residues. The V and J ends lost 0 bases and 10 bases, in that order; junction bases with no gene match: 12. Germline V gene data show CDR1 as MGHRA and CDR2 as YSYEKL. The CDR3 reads CASSQDWETGRFSPLHF. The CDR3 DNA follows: TGCGCCAGCAGCCAAGATTGGGAGACAGGGCGGTTCTCACCCCTCCACTTT.

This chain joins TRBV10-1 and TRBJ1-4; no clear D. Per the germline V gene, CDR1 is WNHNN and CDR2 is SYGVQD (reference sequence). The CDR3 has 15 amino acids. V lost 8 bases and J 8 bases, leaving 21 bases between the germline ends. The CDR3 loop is CASLGGRVRVEKLFF. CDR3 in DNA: TGCGCCAGCCTCGGAGGTAGGGTAAGGGTCGAAAAACTGTTTTTT.

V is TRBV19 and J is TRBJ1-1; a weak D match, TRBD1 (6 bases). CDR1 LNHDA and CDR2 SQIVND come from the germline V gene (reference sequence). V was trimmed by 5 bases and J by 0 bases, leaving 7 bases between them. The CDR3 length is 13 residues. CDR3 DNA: TGTGCCAGTAGTCGGACAGTGAACACTGAAGCTTTCTTT. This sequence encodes CASSRTVNTEAFF.

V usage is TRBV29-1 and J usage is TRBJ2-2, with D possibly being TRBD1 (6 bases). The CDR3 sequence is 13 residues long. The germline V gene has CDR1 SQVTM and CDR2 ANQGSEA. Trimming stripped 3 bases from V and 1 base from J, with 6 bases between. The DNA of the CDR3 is TGCAGCGTTGACAGGGGGAACACCGGGGAGCTGTTTTTT. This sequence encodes CSVDRGNTGELFF.

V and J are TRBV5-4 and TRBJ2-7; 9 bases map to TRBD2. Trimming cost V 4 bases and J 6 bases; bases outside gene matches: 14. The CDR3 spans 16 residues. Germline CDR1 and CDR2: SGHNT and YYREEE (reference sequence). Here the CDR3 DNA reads TGTGCCAGCAGCCCCGTCAGCCTAGCGGGGATCGGCGAGCAGTACTTC. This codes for CASSPVSLAGIGEQYF.

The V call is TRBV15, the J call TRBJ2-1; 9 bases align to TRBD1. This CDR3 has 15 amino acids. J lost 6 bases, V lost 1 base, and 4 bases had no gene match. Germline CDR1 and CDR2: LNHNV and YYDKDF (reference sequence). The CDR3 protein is CATSRGDRDSNEQFF. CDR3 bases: TGTGCCACCAGCAGAGGGGACAGGGATTCCAATGAGCAGTTCTTC.

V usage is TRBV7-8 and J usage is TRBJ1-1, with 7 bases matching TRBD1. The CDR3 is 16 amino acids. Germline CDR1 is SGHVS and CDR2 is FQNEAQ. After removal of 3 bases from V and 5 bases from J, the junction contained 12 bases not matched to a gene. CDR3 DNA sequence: TGTGCCAGCAGCTTGGAGGGGGCGAGGGTTGGGACTGAAGCTTTCTTT. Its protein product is CASSLEGARVGTEAFF. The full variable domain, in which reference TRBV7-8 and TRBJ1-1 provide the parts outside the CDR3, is GAGVSQSPRYKVAKRGQDVALRCDPISGHVSLFWYQQALGQGPEFLTYFQNEAQLDKSGLPSDRFFAERPEGSVSTLKIQRTQQEDSAVYLCASSLEGARVGTEAFFGQGTRLTVV.

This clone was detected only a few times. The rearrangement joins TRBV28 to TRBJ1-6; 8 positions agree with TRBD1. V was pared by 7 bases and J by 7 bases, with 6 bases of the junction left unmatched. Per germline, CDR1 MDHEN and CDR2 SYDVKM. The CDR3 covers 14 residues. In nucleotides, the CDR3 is TGTGCCAGCATCAACAGACAGGGGAATTCACCCCTCCACTTT. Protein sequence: CASINRQGNSPLHF.

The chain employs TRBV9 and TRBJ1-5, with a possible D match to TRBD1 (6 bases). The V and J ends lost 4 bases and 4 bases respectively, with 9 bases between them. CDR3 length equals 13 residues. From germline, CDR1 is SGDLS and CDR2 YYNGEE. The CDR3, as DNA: TGTGCCAGCAGCAAAACAGGGAATCAGCCCCAGCATTTT. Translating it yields CASSKTGNQPQHF. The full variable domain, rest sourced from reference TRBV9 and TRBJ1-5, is DSGVTQTPKHLITATGQRVTLRCSPRSGDLSVYWYQQSLDQGLQFLIQYYNGEERAKGNILERFSAQQFPDLHSELNLSSLELGDSALYFCASSKTGNQPQHFGDGTRLSIL.

The CDR3 loop reads CSASTPNYGYTF. The CDR3 nucleotides are TGCAGTGCTAGTACACCGAACTATGGCTACACCTTC. The chain recombines TRBV20-1 with TRBJ1-2, with D hard to call. CDR3 length: 12 amino acids. In germline, CDR1 is DFQATT, CDR2 SNEGSKA (reference sequence). V was trimmed by 3 bases and J by 2 bases, leaving 7 bases between them.

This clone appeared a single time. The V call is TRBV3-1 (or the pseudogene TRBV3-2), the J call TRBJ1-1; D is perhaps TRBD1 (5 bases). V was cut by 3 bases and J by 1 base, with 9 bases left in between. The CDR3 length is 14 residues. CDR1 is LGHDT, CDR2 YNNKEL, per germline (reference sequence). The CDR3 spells CASSHGGRNTEAFF. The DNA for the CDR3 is TGTGCCAGCAGCCACGGGGGTAGGAACACTGAAGCTTTCTTT.

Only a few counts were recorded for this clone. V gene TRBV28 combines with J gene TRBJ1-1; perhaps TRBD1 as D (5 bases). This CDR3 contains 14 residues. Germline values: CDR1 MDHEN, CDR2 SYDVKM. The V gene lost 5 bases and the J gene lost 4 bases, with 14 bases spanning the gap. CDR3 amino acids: CASSLFRGGTEAFF. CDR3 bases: TGTGCCAGCAGTCTATTTCGGGGGGGCACTGAAGCTTTCTTT.

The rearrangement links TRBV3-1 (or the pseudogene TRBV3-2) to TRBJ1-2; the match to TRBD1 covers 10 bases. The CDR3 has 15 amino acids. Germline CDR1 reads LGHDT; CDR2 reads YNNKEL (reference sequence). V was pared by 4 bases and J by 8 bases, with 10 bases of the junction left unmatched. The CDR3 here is CASSLAGTGDRGYTF. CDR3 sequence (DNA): TGTGCCAGCAGCCTCGCCGGGACAGGGGATCGCGGCTACACCTTC.

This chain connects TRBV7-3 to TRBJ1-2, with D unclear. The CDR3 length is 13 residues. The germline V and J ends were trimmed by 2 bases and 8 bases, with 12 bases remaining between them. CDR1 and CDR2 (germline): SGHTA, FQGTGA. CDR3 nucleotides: TGTGCCAGCAGCTTATCCAACCGCGGGGGCTACACCTTC. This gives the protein CASSLSNRGGYTF.

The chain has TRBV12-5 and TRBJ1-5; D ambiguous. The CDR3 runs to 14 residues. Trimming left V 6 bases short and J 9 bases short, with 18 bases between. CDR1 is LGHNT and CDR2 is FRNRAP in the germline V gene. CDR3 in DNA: TGTGCTAGTGGCCCGGACTTTTCCCAGAGGCCCCAGCATTTT. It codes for CASGPDFSQRPQHF.

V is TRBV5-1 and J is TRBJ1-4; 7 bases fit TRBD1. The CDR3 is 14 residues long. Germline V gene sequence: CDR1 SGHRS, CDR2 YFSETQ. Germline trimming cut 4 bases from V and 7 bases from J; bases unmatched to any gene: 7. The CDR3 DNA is TGCGCCAGCAGCCGGATCGGGACAGTTGAAAAACTGTTTTTT. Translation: CASSRIGTVEKLFF.

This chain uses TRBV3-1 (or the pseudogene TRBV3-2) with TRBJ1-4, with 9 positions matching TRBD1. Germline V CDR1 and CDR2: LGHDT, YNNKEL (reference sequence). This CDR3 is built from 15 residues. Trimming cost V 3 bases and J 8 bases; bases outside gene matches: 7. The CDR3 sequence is CASSQIDRGGEKLFF. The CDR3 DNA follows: TGTGCCAGCAGCCAGATAGACAGGGGGGGCGAAAAACTGTTTTTT.

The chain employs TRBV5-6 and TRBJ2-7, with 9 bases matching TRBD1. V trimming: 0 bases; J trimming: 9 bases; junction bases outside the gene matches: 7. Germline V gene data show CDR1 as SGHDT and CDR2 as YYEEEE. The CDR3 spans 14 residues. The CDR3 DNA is TGTGCCAGCAGCTTGGGACAGGGGGATTCGTGGCAGTACTTC. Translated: CASSLGQGDSWQYF.

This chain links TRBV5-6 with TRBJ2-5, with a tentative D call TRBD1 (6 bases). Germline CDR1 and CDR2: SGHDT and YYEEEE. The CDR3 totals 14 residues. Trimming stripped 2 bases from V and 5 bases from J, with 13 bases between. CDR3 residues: CASSFGQWGETQYF. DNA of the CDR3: TGTGCCAGCAGCTTCGGACAGTGGGGTGAGACCCAGTACTTC.

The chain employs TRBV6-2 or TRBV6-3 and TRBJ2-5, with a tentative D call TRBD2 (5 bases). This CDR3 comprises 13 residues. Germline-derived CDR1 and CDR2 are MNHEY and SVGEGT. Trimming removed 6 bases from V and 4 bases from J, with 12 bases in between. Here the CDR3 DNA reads TGTGCCAGCAGCTTGCGGGTCCCAGAGACCCAGTACTTC. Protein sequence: CASSLRVPETQYF.

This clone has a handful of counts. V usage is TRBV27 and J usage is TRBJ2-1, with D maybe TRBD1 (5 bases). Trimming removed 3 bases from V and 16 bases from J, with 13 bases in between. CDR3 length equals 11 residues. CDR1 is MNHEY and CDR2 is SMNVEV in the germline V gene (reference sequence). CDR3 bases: TGTGCCAGCAGTTTTAGCACAGGTGCTTTCTTC. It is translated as CASSFSTGAFF.